This T cell receptor (beta chain) was sequenced for a study of blood T cell repertoires in COVID-19. The CDR3 is made up of 17 amino acids. Germline CDR1 is SGHDT and CDR2 is YYEEEE. Trimming removed 5 bases at V and 7 bases at J, with 25 bases between. Clones were read by immunoSEQ multiplex PCR, and TCRdb kept only the in-frame ones, dropping some. The data hold roughly 260,000 clones, with less than 90% observed a single time. This rearrangement joins TRBV5-6 to TRBJ1-5; D is unresolved. Sequenced input: peripheral blood. The TCR comes from a man in his 60s who had recovered from COVID-19. CDR3 in DNA: TGTGCCAGCAGTCATTCAACCTCTTTGAGGGTCAGGCAGCCCCAGCATTTT. This sequence encodes CASSHSTSLRVRQPQHF.